This is a list of T cell receptor beta chains from one sample in a study of blood T cell repertoires in COVID-19. Assay: immunoSEQ multiplex PCR; the TCRdb copy retains only in-frame clones and omits some. The sample contains about 400,000 clones, about nine tenths of which appear only once. Specimen: PBMCs or T cells enriched from blood (not recorded which). The receptors shown here come from a woman in her thirties who had recovered from COVID-19. The CDR3 runs from the conserved cysteine through the conserved F or W. Fields, in order: D gene, CDR3 length, V gene, J gene, clone size, CDR3 DNA, CDR3 protein. The D gene is left open where the match is weak. Clone size is stated in some rows and not others, as once, few, many or a class when expanded.

d_call: NA
cdr3_length: 11
v_call: TRBV20-1
j_call: TRBJ1-2
clone_size: NA
cdr3_nt: TGCAGTACCGGGTCTAACTATGGCTACACCTTC
cdr3_aa: CSTGSNYGYTF

d_call: NA
cdr3_length: 14
v_call: TRBV7-9
j_call: TRBJ2-3
clone_size: NA
cdr3_nt: TGTGCCAGCAGCTTAAGTTTCGGGTCAGATACGCAGTATTTT
cdr3_aa: CASSLSFGSDTQYF

d_call: TRBD1
cdr3_length: 16
v_call: TRBV4-2
j_call: TRBJ1-4
clone_size: NA
cdr3_nt: TGTGCCAGCAGCCGCCTACCGGGACAGGGAGACGAAAAACTGTTTTTT
cdr3_aa: CASSRLPGQGDEKLFF

d_call: TRBD1
cdr3_length: 15
v_call: TRBV5-4
j_call: TRBJ1-1
clone_size: few
cdr3_nt: TGTGCCAGCAGCTGGGGGACAGGGTCGAACACTGAAGCTTTCTTT
cdr3_aa: CASSWGTGSNTEAFF

d_call: NA
cdr3_length: 11
v_call: TRBV5-1
j_call: TRBJ2-1
clone_size: NA
cdr3_nt: TGCGCCAGCAGCTTGGTAGATGAGCAGTTCTTC
cdr3_aa: CASSLVDEQFF

d_call: TRBD1
cdr3_length: 18
v_call: TRBV5-1
j_call: TRBJ2-7
clone_size: NA
cdr3_nt: TGCGCCAGCAGAGGGGACAGGGGGCAACCCGACAGCTCCTACGAGCAGTACTTC
cdr3_aa: CASRGDRGQPDSSYEQYF

d_call: NA
cdr3_length: 15
v_call: TRBV27
j_call: TRBJ1-4
clone_size: NA
cdr3_nt: TGTGCCAGCAGTTTAGAGGGCGGGGCTAATGAAAAACTGTTTTTT
cdr3_aa: CASSLEGGANEKLFF

d_call: NA
cdr3_length: 12
v_call: TRBV18
j_call: TRBJ1-1
clone_size: few
cdr3_nt: TGTGCCAGCGACACAGCGAACACTGAAGCTTTCTTT
cdr3_aa: CASDTANTEAFF

d_call: NA
cdr3_length: 14
v_call: TRBV5-1
j_call: TRBJ2-3
clone_size: NA
cdr3_nt: TGCGCCAGCAGCTCCGTTCAGAGCACAGATACGCAGTATTTT
cdr3_aa: CASSSVQSTDTQYF

d_call: TRBD2
cdr3_length: 15
v_call: TRBV29-1
j_call: TRBJ2-1
clone_size: NA
cdr3_nt: TGCAGCGTGGGACTAGCGGGAGGGTTGTACAATGAGCAGTTCTTC
cdr3_aa: CSVGLAGGLYNEQFF